The entry below gives a single T cell receptor beta chain sequence along with its context. What it binds is not known. Trimming pared 0 bases from V and 4 bases from J, leaving 10 bases between. This CDR3 has 14 amino acids. The germline CDR1 and CDR2 sequences are LGHNA and YSLEER. The sample belongs to a study of lymphopenia after photon versus proton radiotherapy. Measured with immunoSEQ multiplex PCR; TCRdb has only the in-frame clones, and not every one. Here the sample spans around 64,000 clones, around 90% being singletons. Notes on the study in general: Post-nadir diversity loss with photons came from oligoclonal expansion, particularly CD8+ Temra cells.

J is TRBJ2-7 and V is TRBV4-3; no definite D call. The clonotype comes from a man older than 75 with esophageal cancer. This specimen consisted of peripheral blood, obtained from a patient treated with proton-based radiotherapy. The CDR3, as DNA: TGCGCCAGCAGCCAAGATCTTTCCTTTTACGAGCAGTACTTC. The encoded protein is CASSQDLSFYEQYF.